The next 26 T cell receptor beta chains were all read from a single sample in a study of T cell responses to AZD1222 COVID-19 vaccine. Profiled with immunoSEQ multiplex PCR; TCRdb holds only in-frame clones, not every one. The sample has 90,000 to 100,000 clones; around nine tenths are singletons. The source material was peripheral blood, sampled 28 days after the second AZD1222 dose. The receptors come from an adult who received the AZD1222 COVID-19 vaccine.

The V and J genes are TRBV28 and TRBJ2-3; D call uncertain. V lost 11 bases and J lost 2, with 11 bases in between. The CDR3 totals 12 residues. From germline, CDR1 is MDHEN and CDR2 SYDVKM. CDR3 protein: CAVNGNTDTQYF. The CDR3 nucleotides are TGTGCCGTCAACGGTAACACAGATACGCAGTATTTT.

This sequence joins TRBV6-5 and TRBJ2-7, with TRBD2 as a possible D gene (5 bases). V lost 8 bases and J lost 4, with 9 bases in between. This CDR3 contains 11 residues. Germline V gives CDR1 MNHEY, CDR2 SVGAGI. In DNA, the CDR3 is TGTGCCAGCGGAGGAGGATACGAGCAGTACTTC. Translated: CASGGGYEQYF.

The chain is built from TRBV28 and TRBJ1-6, with 8 bases aligning to TRBD1. This CDR3 is 14 amino acids long. V gave up 5 bases and J gave up 10 bases; unmatched junction bases: 7. Looked up from germline, CDR1 is MDHEN and CDR2 is SYDVKM. This CDR3 reads CASSPSGGHSPLHF. In nucleotides, the CDR3 is TGTGCCAGCAGTCCGTCAGGGGGCCACTCACCCCTCCACTTT.

This clone was picked up one time. The chain is built from TRBV5-8 and TRBJ2-1; a possible D gene is TRBD1 (5 bases). CDR3 size: 15 residues. V was cut by 4 bases and J by 2 bases, with 13 bases left in between. Germline CDR1 SGHTS, CDR2 YDEGEE. This CDR3 is CASSLLGQPYNEQFF. In DNA form, the CDR3 reads TGTGCCAGCAGCCTCCTGGGGCAACCCTACAATGAGCAGTTCTTC.

The genes are TRBV28 and TRBJ1-4, with D perhaps matching TRBD1 (6 bases). The CDR3 is made up of 14 amino acids. V lost 3 bases and J 8 bases, leaving 13 bases between the germline ends. Germline loops: CDR1 MDHEN, CDR2 SYDVKM. As DNA, the CDR3 is TGTGCCAGCAGTTTGGGGGCAGTATGGGAAAAACTGTTTTTT. Its translation is CASSLGAVWEKLFF. The variable domain in full, completed from reference TRBV28 and TRBJ1-4, reads DVKVTQSSRYLVKRTGEKVFLECVQDMDHENMFWYRQDPGLGLRLIYFSYDVKMKEKGDIPEGYSVSREKKERFSLILESASTNQTSMYLCASSLGAVWEKLFFGSGTQLSVL.

The chain links TRBV14 to TRBJ2-7; the match to TRBD2 covers 13 bases. Trimming removed 6 bases from V and 4 bases from J; junction bases left unmatched: 6. The CDR3 totals 15 residues. Germline V lookup: CDR1 SGHDN, CDR2 FVKESK. CDR3 in DNA: TGTGCCAGCAGTCGTGGACTAGCGGGAGCTTACGAGCAGTACTTC. Translation: CASSRGLAGAYEQYF.

This chain connects TRBV2 to TRBJ1-5; maybe TRBD1 (5 bases). Germline V lookup: CDR1 SNHLY, CDR2 FYNNEI. The CDR3 contains 12 residues. V lost 7 bases, J lost 7 bases, and 11 bases lay in between. Here the CDR3 reads CASNQGWQPQHF. Here the CDR3 DNA reads TGTGCCAGCAATCAGGGTTGGCAGCCCCAGCATTTT.

The chain couples TRBV24-1 to TRBJ2-3; D is perhaps TRBD2 (6 bases). The germline CDR1 and CDR2 sequences are KGHDR and SFDVKD. Trimming left V 4 bases short and J 3 bases short, with 13 bases between. The CDR3 contains 15 residues. The CDR3 DNA reads TGTGCCACCAGTGACCCCGGAGGGCCTACAGATACGCAGTATTTT. As protein: CATSDPGGPTDTQYF.

This chain joins TRBV29-1 and TRBJ2-1; TRBD2 matches at 12 bases. Germline loops: CDR1 SQVTM, CDR2 ANQGSEA. Trimming took 3 bases from V and 14 from J; bases not matched to a gene: 8. This CDR3 comprises 13 residues. CDR3 coding DNA: TGCAGCGTTGACTCGCCTCTAGCGGGGGGGGAGTTCTTC. Its translation is CSVDSPLAGGEFF.

The V and J genes are TRBV6-1 and TRBJ2-1; D uncertain. Germline V gene data show CDR1 as MNHNS and CDR2 as SASEGT. V lost 1 base and J 3 bases, leaving 10 bases between the germline ends. There are 15 residues in the CDR3. CDR3 amino acids: CASSEVLGFYNEQFF. In nucleotides, the CDR3 is TGTGCCAGCAGTGAAGTTCTAGGGTTCTACAATGAGCAGTTCTTC.

This chain joins TRBV6-5 and TRBJ2-7, with TRBD2 identical over 11 bases. CDR3 length equals 14 residues. Germline V gene data show CDR1 as MNHEY and CDR2 as SVGAGI. V trimming: 7 bases; J trimming: 2 bases; junction bases outside the gene matches: 4. The CDR3 reads CASTGTSGPYEQYF. CDR3 coding DNA: TGTGCCAGCACCGGGACTAGCGGACCCTACGAGCAGTACTTC.

CDR3 amino acids: CASSVTSEGHTIYF. CDR3 DNA sequence: TGTGCCAGCAGCGTCACCTCGGAGGGACACACCATATATTTT. The chain combines TRBV9 with TRBJ1-3, with D possibly matching TRBD1 (5 bases). The CDR3 consists of 14 residues. In germline, CDR1 is SGDLS, CDR2 YYNGEE. Trimming shortened V by 2 bases and J by 8 bases, and 14 bases separated the two germline ends.

This chain uses TRBV29-1 with TRBJ1-5; 12 bases are shared with TRBD1. Trimming cost V 6 bases and J 6 bases; bases outside gene matches: 6. The germline gives CDR1 SQVTM, CDR2 ANQGSEA. CDR3 size: 14 residues. Written as DNA, the CDR3 is TGCAGCGTCGGGACAGGGGGCTTGGGTCAGCCCCAGCATTTT. Encoded protein: CSVGTGGLGQPQHF.

This rearrangement joins TRBV4-2 to TRBJ2-1; the D is unclear. This CDR3 contains 16 residues. Looked up from germline, CDR1 is LGHNA and CDR2 is YNFKEQ. V was pared by 0 bases and J by 6 bases, with 15 bases between. CDR3 coding DNA: TGTGCCAGCAGCCAAGATCTAGGATCCCCCGGCAATGAGCAGTTCTTC. This gives the protein CASSQDLGSPGNEQFF.

This clone has just a few counts. The V call is TRBV28, the J call TRBJ1-1; no clear D. The germline V gene has CDR1 MDHEN and CDR2 SYDVKM. V lost 3 bases and J lost 0, with 8 bases in between. The CDR3 sequence is 14 residues long. The CDR3 region has the DNA TGTGCCAGCAGTTTCGGAGGTATGAACACTGAAGCTTTCTTT. It encodes CASSFGGMNTEAFF.

The chain is built from TRBV7-9 and TRBJ2-7; D is unclear. V was cut by 4 bases and J by 0 bases, with 4 bases left in between. The CDR3 is 12 residues long. Germline CDR1 SEHNR, CDR2 FQNEAQ (reference sequence). CDR3 protein: CASSSYSYEQYF. In nucleotides, the CDR3 is TGTGCCAGCAGCTCTTACTCCTACGAGCAGTACTTC.

At least ten counts were recorded for this clone. V and J are TRBV6-1 and TRBJ1-2; D is ambiguous. V lost 1 base and J 4 bases, leaving 10 bases between the germline ends. CDR1 MNHNS and CDR2 SASEGT come from the germline V gene. The CDR3 has 14 amino acids. In DNA, the CDR3 is TGTGCCAGCAGTGAAGGTGGCAGACTCTATGGCTACACCTTC. It translates to CASSEGGRLYGYTF.

V is TRBV19 and J is TRBJ1-6; 8 positions match TRBD1. The CDR3 runs 13 residues. Trimming took 2 bases from V and 19 from J; bases not matched to a gene: 10. Germline V CDR1 and CDR2: LNHDA, SQIVND (reference sequence). The CDR3 DNA reads as TGTGCCAGTAGTATATCTCGGACAGGGCCGTGTCACTTT. Amino acid sequence: CASSISRTGPCHF.

This chain joins TRBV6-1 and TRBJ1-2; the D gene is possibly TRBD1 (5 bases). CDR1 is MNHNS, CDR2 SASEGT, per germline. The V end lost 3 bases, the J end lost 8 bases, and 25 bases lay between the germline ends. CDR3 size: 17 residues. The chain's CDR3 is CASSDYGTLGGLSGYTF. As DNA, the CDR3 is TGTGCCAGCAGTGATTACGGGACTCTTGGGGGTCTTTCAGGCTACACCTTC.

V is TRBV30 and J is TRBJ1-1; possible D gene TRBD1, 6 bases. Per the germline V gene, CDR1 is GTSNPN and CDR2 is SVGIG (reference sequence). The V and J ends lost 1 base and 8 bases respectively, with 17 bases between them. CDR3 size: 14 residues. CDR3 loop: CAWSEGGLGWEAFF. CDR3 nucleotides: TGTGCCTGGAGTGAAGGGGGGCTGGGCTGGGAAGCTTTCTTT.

The chain carries TRBV7-8 and TRBJ1-4, with TRBD1 identical over 7 bases. Trimming removed 3 bases from V and 5 bases from J; junction bases left unmatched: 9. Per the germline V gene, CDR1 is SGHVS and CDR2 is FQNEAQ. The CDR3 is made up of 16 amino acids. The DNA for the CDR3 is TGTGCCAGCAGCTTTTATAGGGGGCGGTTCAATGAAAAACTGTTTTTT. Translation: CASSFYRGRFNEKLFF.

In regard to this clone: One junction end does not reproduce the germline sequence, and a read error may be involved. The chain links TRBV18 to TRBJ2-7; 10 nucleotides agree with TRBD1. The CDR3 has 16 residues. The germline gives CDR1 KGHSH, CDR2 LQKENI. CDR3 loop: CASSPSQVWTGGLEVF. The CDR3 DNA reads TGTGCCAGCTCACCCTCCCAAGTATGGACAGGGGGGCTTGAGGTCTTC.

The V and J genes are TRBV28 and TRBJ2-7; 7 bases line up with TRBD1. Germline loops: CDR1 MDHEN, CDR2 SYDVKM. The trim removed 1 base at V and 0 bases at J, leaving 6 bases unmatched. CDR3 size: 16 residues. The CDR3 sequence is CASSLFDRDSSYEQYF. The DNA for the CDR3 is TGTGCCAGCAGTTTATTCGACAGGGATAGCTCCTACGAGCAGTACTTC.

The CDR3 here is CASSYPGVSNTEAFF. The CDR3 DNA follows: TGTGCCAGCAGTTACCCAGGGGTCTCGAACACTGAAGCTTTCTTT. The chain joins TRBV6-5 to TRBJ1-1, with D tentatively TRBD1 (6 bases). The CDR3 length is 15 residues. V lost 2 bases to trimming and J lost 1 base, with 11 bases between them. CDR1 is MNHEY and CDR2 is SVGAGI in the germline V gene.

This sequence joins TRBV28 and TRBJ2-7, with 7 bases fitting TRBD1. V lost 7 bases, J lost 3 bases, and 9 bases stayed unmatched. CDR3 length: 14 residues. Per germline, CDR1 MDHEN and CDR2 SYDVKM. CDR3 amino acids: CASKFGDSVYEQYF. CDR3 coding DNA: TGTGCCAGCAAATTCGGGGACAGTGTCTACGAGCAGTACTTC.

The genes are TRBV27 and TRBJ1-2; D call uncertain. In germline, CDR1 is MNHEY, CDR2 SMNVEV (reference sequence). V dropped 3 bases and J dropped 2 bases, with 7 bases sitting between them. The CDR3 sequence is 13 residues long. The CDR3 bases are TGTGCCAGCAGTTTTCAGGAGAACTATGGCTACACCTTC. Translating it yields CASSFQENYGYTF.